Listed below are T cell receptor beta chains from one sample, sequenced in a study of control samples from healthy donors and cancer patients. TCRdb's copy holds only in-frame clones and misses some; the assay was immunoSEQ multiplex PCR. Here the sample spans about 220,000 clones, 90% to 95% being singletons. The sequencing input was blood. These receptors all stem from a man aged 50 or older in good health. Both conserved end residues are part of each CDR3. Each record gives: CDR3 length, J gene, D gene, clone size, V gene, CDR3 protein, CDR3 DNA. D genes are given only for firm matches. Expanded clones get a size class; other rows say once, few or many, or leave the size out.

18	TRBJ2-5	TRBD2	.	TRBV2	CASSDLGIAGALQETQYF	TGTGCCAGCAGTGACTTGGGAATAGCGGGGGCACTTCAAGAGACCCAGTACTTC
15	TRBJ1-2	TRBD1	.	TRBV25-1	CASSEWAGGHYGYTF	TGTGCCAGCAGTGAATGGGCAGGGGGACACTATGGCTACACCTTC
16	TRBJ2-5	TRBD2	.	TRBV7-9	CASSFGTGTSEETQYF	TGTGCCAGCAGCTTTGGTACCGGGACTAGCGAAGAGACCCAGTACTTC
15	TRBJ2-1	TRBD2	.	TRBV7-7	CASSLGPSGGHEQFF	TGTGCCAGCAGCTTGGGCCCTAGCGGGGGCCATGAGCAGTTCTTC
13	TRBJ2-7	.	.	TRBV24-1	CATGRPGFNEQYF	TGTGCCACAGGTAGGCCAGGGTTCAACGAGCAGTACTTC
15	TRBJ1-3	TRBD1	.	TRBV4-1	CASSPDRGSGNTIYF	TGCGCCAGCAGCCCCGACAGGGGCTCTGGAAACACCATATATTTT
11	TRBJ2-7	.	.	TRBV7-2	CASSLTYEQYF	TGTGCCAGCAGCTTAACCTACGAGCAGTACTTC
13	TRBJ1-1	.	.	TRBV2	CASIPTLVTEAFF	TGTGCCAGCATACCCACGCTCGTTACTGAAGCTTTCTTT
15	TRBJ1-3	.	.	TRBV7-2	CASSSKGGSGNTIYF	TGTGCCAGCAGCTCAAAGGGAGGGTCTGGAAACACCATATATTTT
14	TRBJ2-3	TRBD1	.	TRBV5-1	CASSPGTGDDTQYF	TGCGCCAGCAGCCCCGGGACAGGGGACGATACGCAGTATTTT
15	TRBJ1-2	.	.	TRBV3-1/TRBV3-2	CASSQDYGTPHGYTF	TGTGCCAGCAGCCAAGATTACGGGACTCCACATGGCTACACCTTC
12	TRBJ1-1	.	.	TRBV5-6	CASSLARKEAFF	TGTGCCAGCAGCTTGGCTCGGAAAGAAGCTTTCTTT
12	TRBJ1-2	.	.	TRBV28	CASSSEVFGYTF	TGTGCCAGCAGTTCTGAGGTCTTCGGCTACACCTTC
14	TRBJ1-3	.	.	TRBV2	CASSPVTSGNTIYF	TGTGCCAGCAGCCCTGTTACCTCTGGAAACACCATATATTTT
13	TRBJ2-1	.	once	TRBV5-1	CASILTGGDEQFF	TGCGCCAGCATCCTCACCGGGGGAGATGAGCAGTTCTTC
15	TRBJ1-2	.	.	TRBV5-4	CASSLAVGQNYGYTF	TGTGCCAGCAGCTTGGCTGTTGGACAGAACTATGGCTACACCTTC
15	TRBJ1-5	.	.	TRBV24-1	CATSDPRQVNQPQHF	TGTGCCACCAGTGACCCTAGACAGGTTAATCAGCCCCAGCATTTT
13	TRBJ1-4	.	.	TRBV30	CAWSRDVNEKLFF	TGTGCCTGGAGTAGGGATGTTAATGAAAAACTGTTTTTT
14	TRBJ2-7	.	.	TRBV7-2	CASSLAANSYEQYF	TGTGCCAGCAGCTTAGCGGCCAACTCCTACGAGCAGTACTTC
15	TRBJ1-1	.	.	TRBV19	CASSQIIGGGTEAFF	TGTGCCAGTAGTCAAATTATCGGAGGGGGGACTGAAGCTTTCTTT
12	TRBJ1-1	TRBD1	.	TRBV12-3/TRBV12-4	CASNLQGAGAFF	TGTGCCAGCAACCTACAGGGGGCTGGGGCTTTCTTT
13	TRBJ2-2	.	.	TRBV18	CASSPVTAGELFF	TGTGCCAGCTCACCAGTCACGGCCGGGGAGCTGTTTTTT
13	TRBJ1-5	.	.	TRBV7-8	CASSLVQDQPQHF	TGTGCCAGCAGCTTAGTCCAGGATCAGCCCCAGCATTTT
13	TRBJ1-1	.	.	TRBV2	CATPRDLNTEAFF	TGTGCCACCCCCAGGGATTTAAACACTGAAGCTTTCTTT
14	TRBJ1-1	.	.	TRBV5-1	CASSADLSNTEAFF	TGCGCCAGCAGCGCGGATCTTTCGAACACTGAAGCTTTCTTT
14	TRBJ1-2	TRBD1	.	TRBV6-6	CASSEGQGGYGYTF	TGTGCCAGCAGCGAGGGACAGGGGGGCTATGGCTACACCTTC
14	TRBJ2-7	TRBD1	.	TRBV7-2	CASRPGQPNYEQYF	TGTGCCAGCAGACCGGGACAGCCTAACTACGAGCAGTACTTC
13	TRBJ2-7	.	.	TRBV18	CASSPGEAYEQYF	TGTGCCAGCTCCCCCGGGGAGGCCTACGAGCAGTACTTC
13	TRBJ1-5	.	.	TRBV3-1/TRBV3-2	CASSPGCNQPQHF	TGTGCCAGCAGCCCAGGGTGCAATCAGCCCCAGCATTTT
14	TRBJ1-6	TRBD1	.	TRBV7-9	CASSSGQGYSPLHF	TGTGCCAGCAGCTCGGGACAGGGGTATTCACCCCTCCACTTT
17	TRBJ1-5	.	.	TRBV5-8	CASSLPTGRGGNQPQHF	TGTGCCAGCAGCCTACCGACGGGAAGGGGGGGCAATCAGCCCCAGCATTTT
14	TRBJ2-2	.	.	TRBV7-2	CASSLVISAGELFF	TGTGCCAGCAGCTTAGTAATTAGCGCCGGGGAGCTGTTTTTT
14	TRBJ1-2	TRBD1	.	TRBV28	CASSLTGGGDGYTF	TGTGCCAGCAGTCTGACAGGGGGAGGGGATGGCTACACCTTC
14	TRBJ2-3	.	.	TRBV3-1/TRBV3-2	CASTSGRYTDTQYF	TGTGCCAGCACCTCGGGGAGGTACACAGATACGCAGTATTTT
13	TRBJ1-1	.	.	TRBV30	CAWSGLPIAEAFF	TGTGCCTGGAGTGGATTGCCGATCGCTGAAGCTTTCTTT
15	TRBJ2-1	TRBD2	.	TRBV15	CATSSGGAENNEQFF	TGTGCCACCAGCAGCGGGGGGGCGGAAAACAATGAGCAGTTCTTC
15	TRBJ1-1	TRBD1	.	TRBV6-2/TRBV6-3	CASSDSKQGGTEAFF	TGTGCCAGCAGTGACTCGAAGCAGGGGGGCACTGAAGCTTTCTTT